A selection of T cell receptor beta chains follows, all from one sample in a study of T cells expressing NK-cell markers. TCRdb re-called the 5' RACE reads and shows each CDR3 protein once, DNA omitted. The sample has some 140,000 distinct CDR3 sequences. The specimen sequenced was blood T cells: a sorted CD56 or NKG2C T cell subset, CD4+ or CD8+ T cells, or bulk PBMC T cells (not recorded which). Receptor source: a woman aged 45-59 years in good health. CDR3s include the opening cysteine and the closing phenylalanine or tryptophan. Each record gives: V gene, J gene, clone size, CDR3 protein. The size entry is marked missing in some rows and otherwise reads once, few, many or a size class.

V: TRBV11-2
J: TRBJ1-2
size: NA
CDR3: CASSLYLVPENGYTF

V: TRBV2
J: TRBJ2-1
size: NA
CDR3: CASISTSGSNEQFF

V: TRBV9
J: TRBJ1-1
size: NA
CDR3: CASSAGGLSTEAFF

V: TRBV19
J: TRBJ1-1
size: NA
CDR3: CASSIGTGDTEAFF

V: TRBV19
J: TRBJ1-4
size: NA
CDR3: CASSISELGGLFF

V: TRBV4-2
J: TRBJ2-1
size: NA
CDR3: CASSHRAGLADNEQFF

V: TRBV27
J: TRBJ1-1
size: NA
CDR3: CASSGGYGEAFF

V: TRBV7-3
J: TRBJ2-2
size: NA
CDR3: CASSLFGRNTGELFF

V: TRBV15
J: TRBJ2-1
size: NA
CDR3: CATSRGPSGPNEQFF

V: TRBV4-1
J: TRBJ2-1
size: NA
CDR3: CASSDITTGSEQFF

V: TRBV12-3/TRBV12-4
J: TRBJ1-2
size: NA
CDR3: CASSDPDRTNYGYTF

V: TRBV9
J: TRBJ2-6
size: NA
CDR3: CASSVDEGPSGANVLTF

V: TRBV5-1
J: TRBJ2-1
size: NA
CDR3: CASSLTSDEQFF

V: TRBV11-2
J: TRBJ2-3
size: NA
CDR3: CASSQGATDTQYF

V: TRBV25-1
J: TRBJ2-2
size: NA
CDR3: CASSESGGTGELFF

V: TRBV27
J: TRBJ2-4
size: NA
CDR3: CASRPRGSSKNIQYF

V: TRBV6-5
J: TRBJ2-1
size: NA
CDR3: CASSYSRGTALNEQFF

V: TRBV2
J: TRBJ2-5
size: NA
CDR3: CASNQGEETQYF

V: TRBV7-9
J: TRBJ1-1
size: NA
CDR3: CASSRTSGEAFF

V: TRBV4-2
J: TRBJ2-7
size: NA
CDR3: CASSLFTGGSEQYF

V: TRBV7-3
J: TRBJ2-1
size: NA
CDR3: CASSLDRTSGINEQFF

V: TRBV19
J: TRBJ2-1
size: NA
CDR3: CASTRFGGLQEGEQFF

V: TRBV6-2/TRBV6-3
J: TRBJ2-7
size: medium-sized
CDR3: CASSYEEGSYEQYF

V: TRBV6-5
J: TRBJ2-5
size: NA
CDR3: CASAGGMETQYF